Listed below are T cell receptor beta chains from one sample, sequenced in a study of T-cell memory formation after mild COVID-19. TCRdb fed the 5' RACE reads into MiXCR, producing one record per CDR3 protein. The sample records 250,000 to 350,000 distinct CDR3 sequences, approximately 15% being singletons. The sequenced material came from PBMCs or a T cell subset sorted from them (not recorded which). Every receptor here comes from a man younger than 35 who had mild COVID-19 (a few samples of this study predate the infection). Cell type and time point are not known. CDR3s include the opening cysteine and the closing phenylalanine or tryptophan. Fields, in order: D gene, clone size, V gene, J gene, CDR3 length, CDR3 DNA, CDR3 protein. A D gene is named only where the DNA matches it firmly. The listing skips clone size in some rows; elsewhere it reads once, few, many or a size class.

TRBD1	few	TRBV6-6	TRBJ1-6	14	TGTGCCAGCAGTGACTCGGGACAGGGTTCACCCCTCCACTTT	CASSDSGQGSPLHF
NA	NA	TRBV4-1	TRBJ2-2	11	TGCGCCAGCAGCCAAGATTGGGAGCTGTTTTTT	CASSQDWELFF
NA	few	TRBV4-3	TRBJ1-3	13	TGCGCCAGCAGCACTACCTCTGGAAACACCATATATTTT	CASSTTSGNTIYF
TRBD2	many	TRBV4-3	TRBJ2-3	16	TGCGCCAGCAGCCGGGGGAGCGGGGGCCTCACAGATACGCAGTATTTT	CASSRGSGGLTDTQYF
NA	medium-sized	TRBV29-1	TRBJ1-2	12	TGCAGCGTTGACGACGGAATGGGTGGCTACACCTTC	CSVDDGMGGYTF
TRBD1	few	TRBV10-3	TRBJ1-1	13	TGTGCCACCGGACAGGGCGGGAACACTGAAGCTTTCTTT	CATGQGGNTEAFF
NA	few	TRBV7-2	TRBJ1-5	14	TGTGCCAGCAGCTTTCCGGGGGGCAATCAGCCCCAGCATTTT	CASSFPGGNQPQHF
NA	NA	TRBV12-3/TRBV12-4	TRBJ1-3	16	TGTGCCAGCAGTTATCAGGGGCGTATAGGTGGAAACACCATATATTTT	CASSYQGRIGGNTIYF
TRBD2	few	TRBV7-2	TRBJ2-1	15	TGTGCCAGCAGCATCGGGACTAGCAGGTACAATGAGCAGTTCTTC	CASSIGTSRYNEQFF
NA	many	TRBV20-1	TRBJ2-1	16	TGCAGTGCGGAGGGGGGCGACGCTAGCTCCTACAATGAGCAGTTCTTC	CSAEGGDASSYNEQFF
NA	many	TRBV7-9	TRBJ2-7	15	TGTGCCAGCAGCCTTCATTCCGCACCGAGCTACGAGCAGTACTTC	CASSLHSAPSYEQYF
NA	NA	TRBV10-3	TRBJ2-7	16	TGTGCCATCAGTGAAGGGCCAGGGCAGGGTTCCTACGAGCAGTACTTC	CAISEGPGQGSYEQYF
NA	once	TRBV11-2	TRBJ2-5	15	TGTGCCAGCAGTCCCCGGCAGCGGCGCCAAGAGACCCAGTACTTC	CASSPRQRRQETQYF
NA	few	TRBV6-5	TRBJ1-5	14	TGTGCCAGCAGTTACCGCAGTGGCAATCAGCCCCAGCATTTT	CASSYRSGNQPQHF
TRBD1	NA	TRBV20-1	TRBJ1-2	13	TGCAGTGCCAGGACAGGGGGCGATTTTGGCTACACCTTC	CSARTGGDFGYTF
NA	many	TRBV5-1	TRBJ1-6	15	TGCGCCAGCAGCCCCTTGATGGGGGCGAATTCACCCCTCCACTTT	CASSPLMGANSPLHF
TRBD2	few	TRBV20-1	TRBJ2-3	15	TGCAGTGCTCCCCCGCCAGCGGGGGGTACAGATACGCAGTATTTT	CSAPPPAGGTDTQYF
NA	few	TRBV18	TRBJ1-3	16	TGTGCCAGCTCACCAGGAATAGGCATCTCTGGAAACACCATATATTTT	CASSPGIGISGNTIYF
NA	NA	TRBV5-6	TRBJ1-1	14	TGTGCCAGCAGCCCACTTCGCCTGAACACTGAAGCTTTCTTT	CASSPLRLNTEAFF
NA	few	TRBV15	TRBJ2-5	16	TGTGCCACCAGCAGGTTCGCCTCGGGGGCGGGGGAGACCCAGTACTTC	CATSRFASGAGETQYF
NA	few	TRBV7-9	TRBJ1-1	15	TGTGCCAGCAGCCACGGACGACCGGGGGCCACTGAAGCTTTCTTT	CASSHGRPGATEAFF
NA	few	TRBV6-2/TRBV6-3	TRBJ1-1	12	TGTGCCAGCAGTCGGATGGACACTGAAGCTTTCTTT	CASSRMDTEAFF
TRBD2	many	TRBV7-2	TRBJ2-3	14	TGCGCCAGCAGCTCCGGACTAGTTACAGATACGCAGTATTTT	CASSSGLVTDTQYF
TRBD1	few	TRBV12-3/TRBV12-4	TRBJ1-6	15	TGTGCCAGCAGTTCTCACAGGGGAGGAGGGTCACCCCTCCACTTT	CASSSHRGGGSPLHF
NA	NA	TRBV7-6	TRBJ2-2	13	TGTGCCAGCAGCCGGGGGGCCACCGGGGAGCTGTTTTTT	CASSRGATGELFF
TRBD2	few	TRBV2	TRBJ2-2	16	TGTGCCAGCAGTGATTTAGCGGGGGGGAACACCGGGGAGCTGTTTTTT	CASSDLAGGNTGELFF
NA	NA	TRBV3-1	TRBJ2-3	13	TGTGCCAGCAGCCTCCGATCGGGAGATACGCAGTATTTT	CASSLRSGDTQYF
TRBD1	NA	TRBV7-2	TRBJ2-5	14	TGTGCCAGCAGCTCAGGACAGGGGTTAAGTACCCAGTACTTC	CASSSGQGLSTQYF
NA	NA	TRBV20-1	TRBJ1-5	16	TGCAGTGCTAGTGGGTTGGGGCGGCAGGGCCCTCAGCCCCAGCATTTT	CSASGLGRQGPQPQHF
NA	NA	TRBV5-1	TRBJ2-5	18	TGCGCCAGCAGCCCACCCCAGGGGGGTAGCGGGGTCCAAGAGACCCAGTACTTC	CASSPPQGGSGVQETQYF
TRBD1	NA	TRBV12-3/TRBV12-4	TRBJ2-1	15	TGTGCCAGCAGTTTAGACCGGGGCCAGGGGGATGAGCAGTTCTTC	CASSLDRGQGDEQFF
NA	NA	TRBV29-1	TRBJ1-5	15	TGCAGCGTTGAAGAGGGGGAGGCCGGCGATCAGCCCCAGCATTTT	CSVEEGEAGDQPQHF
TRBD1	few	TRBV15	TRBJ2-7	17	TGTGCCACCAGCACTCCCCTAGGACAGGGGCCCACCTACGAGCAGTACTTC	CATSTPLGQGPTYEQYF
TRBD2	few	TRBV7-2	TRBJ2-1	14	TGTGCCAGCAGCTCCCTGGAGCGGGGGCCCGAGCAGTTCTTC	CASSSLERGPEQFF
NA	NA	TRBV5-5	TRBJ2-1	13	TGTGCCAGCAGCTTATTGGGTGACAATGAGCAGTTCTTC	CASSLLGDNEQFF
NA	NA	TRBV5-1	TRBJ1-6	13	TGCGCCAGCAGCTCGGCCCGTAATTCACCCCTCCACTTT	CASSSARNSPLHF
NA	NA	TRBV12-3/TRBV12-4	TRBJ1-3	13	TGTGCCTCCCAGGACAGCCCTGGAAACACCATATATTTT	CASQDSPGNTIYF
NA	NA	TRBV2	TRBJ2-1	13	TGTGCCAGCAGCATTGCCGAGGACAATGAGCAGTTCTTC	CASSIAEDNEQFF
TRBD1	once	TRBV5-1	TRBJ2-4	14	TGCGCCAGCAGCTATGACAGGGATGCAAACATTCAGTACTTC	CASSYDRDANIQYF
NA	few	TRBV4-1	TRBJ2-2	15	TGCGCCAGCAGCCAAGGGGGGGGCGCGGCCGGGGAGCTGTTTTTT	CASSQGGGAAGELFF
NA	once	TRBV3-1	TRBJ2-3	15	TGTGCCAGCAGCCAAGACCGGACGGGCACAGATACGCAGTATTTT	CASSQDRTGTDTQYF
NA	NA	TRBV7-9	TRBJ2-5	15	TGTGCCAGCAGCTCGGGGTCATCGGGGTACGAGACCCAGTACTTC	CASSSGSSGYETQYF
NA	NA	TRBV7-2	TRBJ1-2	13	TGTGCCAGCAGCTCAACCGGGGGGCTTGGCTACACCTTC	CASSSTGGLGYTF
NA	few	TRBV6-6	TRBJ2-7	15	TGTGCCAGCGGCACCCCAGGCAGAGGGCAATACGAGCAGTACTTC	CASGTPGRGQYEQYF
NA	once	TRBV20-1	TRBJ1-2	11	TGCAGTGCTCCAGACACCAACGGCTACACCTTC	CSAPDTNGYTF
NA	once	TRBV10-2	TRBJ2-5	11	TGCGCCAGCAGTGGATCCAAGGCCCAGTACTTC	CASSGSKAQYF